The 18 T cell receptor beta chains listed next were all sequenced from one sample in a study of T cell responses to AZD1222 COVID-19 vaccine (dated by TCRdb to about 2021). The time point label for this specimen denotes: baseline before first vaccination. According to the study, the label for this sample's treatment or condition signals: meningococcal conjugate vaccine given as trial control. The library was prepared using the immunoSEQ multiplex PCR assay. TCRdb mirrors the immuneACCESS table, restricted to in-frame sequences. Some clones are absent from its copies; in checked studies, under half trace to an unresolved V gene, and the reason for the others is unknown. The sample table contains 90,000 to 110,000 clones; only one count was recorded for approximately 91% of them. The ten largest make up around 13% of the sample. The sample in question was peripheral blood, obtained on day 0 of MenACWY control vaccination. The receptor set was obtained from an adult in good health.

The genes are TRBV6-5 and TRBJ1-4, with a weak D call TRBD1 (6 bases). Per germline, CDR1 MNHEY and CDR2 SVGAGI. The CDR3 runs to 14 residues. V was cut by 5 bases and J by 9 bases, with 16 bases left in between. This chain's CDR3 is CASSTSMTGQKLFF. The CDR3 nucleotides read TGTGCCAGCAGTACGAGCATGACAGGCCAAAAACTGTTTTTT.

The chain joins TRBV29-1 to TRBJ2-7, with a weak D call TRBD1 (8 bases). The ends were cut back, 7 bases at V and 4 bases at J, with 14 bases in the middle. Germline V CDR1 and CDR2: SQVTM, ANQGSEA. There are 12 residues in the CDR3. Here the CDR3 reads CSANRGGYEQYF. The DNA for the CDR3 is TGCAGCGCAAACAGGGGGGGTTACGAGCAGTACTTC.

This clone was picked up a small number of times. The chain has TRBV29-1 and TRBJ2-7; possibly TRBD2 for D (6 bases). Trimming shortened V by 6 bases and J by 7 bases, and 19 bases separated the two germline ends. CDR3 length equals 13 residues. Germline values: CDR1 SQVTM, CDR2 ANQGSEA. The CDR3 bases are TGCAGCGTAGGTGAAACGGGAGTAGGTGAGCAGTACTTC. Its translation is CSVGETGVGEQYF.

The chain is built from TRBV28 and TRBJ1-3, with TRBD1 identical over 8 bases. Trimming took 5 bases from V and 3 from J; bases not matched to a gene: 6. CDR3 length: 15 amino acids. Germline V gene sequence: CDR1 MDHEN, CDR2 SYDVKM. The CDR3 DNA follows: TGTGCCAGCAGTCTGCAGGGGGCAGGTGGAAACACCATATATTTT. Protein product: CASSLQGAGGNTIYF.

The V call is TRBV19, the J call TRBJ2-1; no firm D call. The V end lost 8 bases, the J end lost 6 bases, and 14 bases lay between the germline ends. This CDR3 has 13 amino acids. The germline gives CDR1 LNHDA, CDR2 SQIVND (reference sequence). The CDR3 reads CASLRPDRNEQFF. CDR3 in DNA: TGTGCCAGTCTGAGACCCGACCGCAATGAGCAGTTCTTC.

As DNA, the CDR3 is TGTGCCAGCAGCTCGAACCCAGGGGGGACCTACCAAGAGACCCAGTACTTC. Residues: CASSSNPGGTYQETQYF. J is TRBJ2-5 and V is TRBV7-2; a possible D gene is TRBD1 (7 bases). Germline V gene data show CDR1 as SGHTA and CDR2 as FQGNSA. Trimming cost V 4 bases and J 0 bases, with 18 bases left between them. The CDR3 extends over 17 amino acids.

The chain has TRBV6-6 and TRBJ2-5, with 9 nucleotides matching TRBD1. The CDR3 spans 14 residues. In germline, CDR1 is MNHNY, CDR2 SVGAGI (reference sequence). V gave up 7 bases and J gave up 4 bases; unmatched junction bases: 7. CDR3 coding DNA: TGTGCCAGCAATCCGGGACAGGGAAGAGAGACCCAGTACTTC. This sequence encodes CASNPGQGRETQYF.

The CDR3, as DNA: TGTGCCAGCAACCCTACGACAGGAGCTAATTCACCCCTCCACTTT. Its protein product is CASNPTTGANSPLHF. The rearrangement uses TRBV7-9 and TRBJ1-6, with D possibly TRBD1 on 6 matching bases. Trimming left V 7 bases short and J 6 bases short, with 16 bases between. Germline assignment: CDR1 SEHNR and CDR2 FQNEAQ (reference sequence). This CDR3 contains 15 residues.

This clone was seen at least ten times. V gene TRBV4-1 combines with J gene TRBJ1-2; no firm D call. Germline-derived CDR1 and CDR2 are MGHRA and YSYEKL. There are 20 residues in the CDR3. V was pared by 1 base and J by 4 bases, with 28 bases between. In DNA, the CDR3 is TGCGCCAGCAGCCAAGTCGGCAACTTAAAATCCGGCATGATATCCTATGGCTACACCTTC. Translation: CASSQVGNLKSGMISYGYTF.

This chain uses TRBV24-1 with TRBJ2-1; maybe TRBD1 (6 bases). The V end was cut by 8 bases, the J end by 0 bases, with 13 bases between. Per germline, CDR1 KGHDR and CDR2 SFDVKD. The length of the CDR3 is 15 residues. DNA for the CDR3: TGTGCCACCACCGACGGGGACACCTCCTACAATGAGCAGTTCTTC. This gives the protein CATTDGDTSYNEQFF.

This chain links TRBV28 with TRBJ2-4; a weak D match, TRBD2 (5 bases). The CDR3 runs to 17 residues. Germline CDR1 and CDR2: MDHEN and SYDVKM. V lost 3 bases, J lost 0 bases, and 15 bases lay in between. The CDR3 protein is CASSFLSAVLAKNIQYF. The CDR3 region has the DNA TGTGCCAGCAGTTTTCTTTCAGCGGTTTTAGCCAAAAACATTCAGTACTTC.

V gene TRBV9 combines with J gene TRBJ2-7; D is perhaps TRBD2 (6 bases). Per germline, CDR1 SGDLS and CDR2 YYNGEE. The length of the CDR3 is 15 residues. The V end lost 3 bases, the J end lost 0 bases, and 13 bases lay between the germline ends. The CDR3 DNA sequence: TGTGCCAGCAGCGAGGGACTTTCGAGCTCCTACGAGCAGTACTTC. This codes for CASSEGLSSSYEQYF.

This chain links TRBV7-8 with TRBJ2-7, with D perhaps matching TRBD1 (6 bases). V lost 5 bases and J lost 7, with 15 bases in between. Germline V CDR1 and CDR2: SGHVS, FQNEAQ. There are 13 residues in the CDR3. CDR3 region: CASSQGQGSEQYF. In nucleotides, the CDR3 is TGTGCCAGCAGCCAGGGGCAGGGGTCGGAGCAGTACTTC.

The rearrangement uses TRBV28 and TRBJ2-7, with 10 bases matching TRBD1. V was pared by 2 bases and J by 6 bases, with 4 bases of the junction left unmatched. The CDR3 runs to 14 residues. Germline CDR1 MDHEN, CDR2 SYDVKM. CDR3 DNA: TGTGCCAGCAGTTTACGACAGGGGGCCGGCGAGCAGTACTTC. As protein: CASSLRQGAGEQYF.

The V gene is TRBV19, the J gene TRBJ1-1; D gene unclear. CDR1 is LNHDA, CDR2 SQIVND, per germline (reference sequence). The CDR3 sequence is 13 residues long. Trimming shortened V by 7 bases and J by 1 base, and 10 bases separated the two germline ends. The CDR3 bases are TGTGCCAGTACGTCGTTGGGGAACACTGAAGCTTTCTTT. It translates to CASTSLGNTEAFF.

V and J are TRBV4-1 and TRBJ1-1, with D unresolved. The V end lost 8 bases, the J end lost 1 base, and 8 bases lay between the germline ends. The CDR3 is made up of 12 amino acids. Per germline, CDR1 MGHRA and CDR2 YSYEKL. The CDR3 loop reads CASGTQNTEAFF. In nucleotides, the CDR3 is TGCGCCAGCGGCACACAGAACACTGAAGCTTTCTTT.

Written as DNA, the CDR3 is TGTGCCAGCAGCGCCCGACTAGCGGCGCGGGGGGATACGCAGTATTTT. Translating gives CASSARLAARGDTQYF. This chain connects TRBV7-2 to TRBJ2-3; 9 nucleotides agree with TRBD2. The CDR3 spans 16 residues. Germline V lookup: CDR1 SGHTA, CDR2 FQGNSA. The ends lost 5 bases at V and 6 bases at J; junction bases unmatched: 12.

The chain recombines TRBV5-1 with TRBJ1-6; 7 nucleotides agree with TRBD1. Germline loops: CDR1 SGHRS, CDR2 YFSETQ. Germline trimming cut 4 bases from V and 7 bases from J; bases unmatched to any gene: 8. The CDR3 totals 15 residues. CDR3 sequence reads: CASSHNRGWNSPLHF. The CDR3 coding sequence is TGCGCCAGCAGCCACAACAGGGGATGGAATTCACCCCTCCACTTT.